The rows below give T cell receptor beta chains drawn from one sample of a study of blood T cell repertoires in COVID-19. Some clones are missing from TCRdb's copy, which holds only in-frame ones; the method was immunoSEQ multiplex PCR. This sample yields 250,000 to 300,000 clones, of which 85% to 90% are seen a single time; around 2% belongs to the top ten. Sequences were obtained from PBMCs or T cells enriched from blood (not recorded which). The source is a woman aged 55-70 years in a cohort exposed to, infected with or recovered from COVID-19 (not recorded which). CDR3s include the opening cysteine and the closing phenylalanine or tryptophan. D genes are given only for firm matches. Clone size is stated in some rows and not others, as once, few, many or a class when expanded.

D gene	V gene	clone size	J gene	CDR3 DNA	CDR3 protein
NA	TRBV28	NA	TRBJ2-3	TGTGCCAGCAGTTTACCCGGTCCCACAGATACGCAGTATTTT	CASSLPGPTDTQYF
NA	TRBV9	NA	TRBJ2-3	TGTGCCAGCAGCTCCCAGGCCCGCACAGATACGCAGTATTTT	CASSSQARTDTQYF
TRBD2	TRBV9	NA	TRBJ2-5	TGTGCCAGCAGCGTCGAACTAGCGATGGAGACCCAGTACTTC	CASSVELAMETQYF
NA	TRBV4-1	NA	TRBJ1-1	TGCGCCAGCAGCCAGGAGACCTGGGTGCCTGAAGCTTTCTTT	CASSQETWVPEAFF
NA	TRBV27	NA	TRBJ2-7	TGTGCCAGCAGTAGGGTACAGGCACGCTACGAGCAGTACTTC	CASSRVQARYEQYF
NA	TRBV15	once	TRBJ2-5	TGTGCCACCAGCAGAGACGGGATAGGGGAGACCCAGTACTTC	CATSRDGIGETQYF
TRBD1	TRBV18	NA	TRBJ2-7	TGTGCCAGCTCACCATTCTTGCAGGGGGCGGAAGAGCAGTACTTC	CASSPFLQGAEEQYF
NA	TRBV5-8	NA	TRBJ2-1	TGTGCCAGCAGCTTGTCGGGGTTCTTC	CASSLSGFF
TRBD1	TRBV7-9	NA	TRBJ2-7	TGTGCCAGCAGCTTAGCCCCGGGACAGACCTACGAGCAGTACTTC	CASSLAPGQTYEQYF
TRBD1	TRBV9	NA	TRBJ2-2	TGTGCCAGCAGCGTAGGAGAAAGAGGGACCCGGGACAGGGTAGTCGCCGGGGAGCTGTTTTTT	CASSVGERGTRDRVVAGELFF
TRBD1	TRBV5-1	NA	TRBJ2-2	TGCGCCAGCAGCCCGGGGACAGGGTCCATCCACGGGGAGCTGTTTTTT	CASSPGTGSIHGELFF
TRBD2	TRBV28	NA	TRBJ2-7	TGTGCCAGCAGAACCGGGACTAGCGCCTACGAGCAGTACTTC	CASRTGTSAYEQYF
TRBD2	TRBV5-1	NA	TRBJ2-7	TGCGCCAGCAGCCCCACTAGCGGGGGTTACGGTGGGCAGTACTTC	CASSPTSGGYGGQYF
NA	TRBV28	NA	TRBJ1-3	TGTGCCAGCAGCAACAGTAACTCTGGAAACACCATATATTTT	CASSNSNSGNTIYF
NA	TRBV10-3	NA	TRBJ2-3	TGTGCCATCAGTGAAGGGCAGGGTTTTACAGATACGCAGTATTTT	CAISEGQGFTDTQYF
NA	TRBV9	NA	TRBJ1-5	TGTGCCAGCAGCGTAGCCCCCAGTAGCAATCAGCCCCAGCATTTT	CASSVAPSSNQPQHF
TRBD1	TRBV2	NA	TRBJ1-1	TGTGCCAGCAGTGAGGACAGGGTGGTCTTAAGCACTGAAGCTTTCTTT	CASSEDRVVLSTEAFF
TRBD1	TRBV19	NA	TRBJ2-1	TGTGCCAGTAGTTCCCGGGACAGGGGAGACAATGAGCAGTTCTTC	CASSSRDRGDNEQFF
TRBD2	TRBV20-1	NA	TRBJ2-7	TGCAGTGCTAGTTCCCTTACGGGGGGAAATTCCTACGAGCAGTACTTC	CSASSLTGGNSYEQYF
NA	TRBV5-1	NA	TRBJ2-1	TGCGCCAGCAGCTTGGACTGGGGCTCCTACTACAATGAGCAGTTCTTC	CASSLDWGSYYNEQFF
TRBD2	TRBV11-2	NA	TRBJ2-7	TGTGCCAGCAGCCCACAGGGGGGGACTAGCGGGAGAAGGGGCTACGAGCAGTACTTC	CASSPQGGTSGRRGYEQYF
NA	TRBV12-2	few	TRBJ2-1	TGTGCAAGTCGCTTAGTAGTAGCGGGAGCGGGGGTGTTGGATGAGCAGTTCTTC	CASRLVVAGAGVLDEQFF
TRBD1	TRBV5-1	NA	TRBJ2-7	TGCGCCAGCAGCTCGGGACAGGCACTTTACGAGCAGTACTTC	CASSSGQALYEQYF
NA	TRBV5-3	few	TRBJ2-7	TGTGCCAGAAGCCCTTTATGGAGACCGGATACATCCCACGAGCAGTACTTC	CARSPLWRPDTSHEQYF
TRBD1	TRBV27	once	TRBJ1-5	TGTGCCAGCGGGACGGACAGGGGTGTTCAGCCCCAGCATTTT	CASGTDRGVQPQHF
TRBD2	TRBV5-4	once	TRBJ2-5	TGTGCCAGCAGCTCGACTAGCGGGACATACCAAGAGACCCAGTACTTC	CASSSTSGTYQETQYF
NA	TRBV2	NA	TRBJ2-7	TGTGCCAGCAGTACTACCTACGAGCAGTACTTC	CASSTTYEQYF
NA	TRBV7-9	few	TRBJ2-7	TGTGCCAGCAGCGGGGTAGGGGCCCCCTACGAGCAGTACTTC	CASSGVGAPYEQYF
TRBD2	TRBV24-1	NA	TRBJ2-2	TGTGCCACCAGTGGTCCGGGACTAGCGGTTACGAACACCGGGGAGCTGTTTTTT	CATSGPGLAVTNTGELFF
TRBD1	TRBV5-1	NA	TRBJ2-7	TGCGCCAGCAGCTCACGACAGGGGGTCTACGAGCAGTACTTC	CASSSRQGVYEQYF
NA	TRBV7-8	NA	TRBJ1-6	TGTGCCAGCAGCTACCTAGGTTCTTTGGCCTCCGAGAATACCCTCCACTTT	CASSYLGSLASENTLHF
NA	TRBV28	NA	TRBJ2-1	TGTGCCAGCAGACTTAACAGGGATGAGCAGTTCTTC	CASRLNRDEQFF
NA	TRBV13	NA	TRBJ1-2	TGTGCCAGCAGCAAGACAAGAAATATTAACTATGGCTACACCTTC	CASSKTRNINYGYTF
NA	TRBV7-9	NA	TRBJ1-1	TGTGCCAGCAGCCACAGGACAGAAAACACTGAAGCTTTCTTT	CASSHRTENTEAFF
TRBD2	TRBV28	NA	TRBJ2-2	TGTGCCAGTCAATCCGGGACTAGCGGTACCGGGGAGCTGTTTTTT	CASQSGTSGTGELFF
TRBD1	TRBV5-6	NA	TRBJ1-5	TGTGCCAGCAGCTTAAGAGGGGGCAGGAGCAATCAGCCCCAGCATTTT	CASSLRGGRSNQPQHF
TRBD2	TRBV5-1	NA	TRBJ2-3	TGCGCCAGCAGCTTGGCTAGCGGGGGGATCACAGATACGCAGTATTTT	CASSLASGGITDTQYF
NA	TRBV5-8	NA	TRBJ2-7	TGTGCCAGCAGCTTGCCCCGACAGGGAGGTTACGAGCAGTACTTC	CASSLPRQGGYEQYF
TRBD1	TRBV7-8	few	TRBJ2-7	TGTGCCAGCAGCTTCGGACAGGGGGCTAGCTACGAGCAGTACTTC	CASSFGQGASYEQYF
TRBD1	TRBV5-4	NA	TRBJ1-1	TGTGCCAGCAGCTTTGGGGGACAGGGCGACACTGAAGCTTTCTTT	CASSFGGQGDTEAFF
TRBD1	TRBV7-6	NA	TRBJ2-3	TGTGCCAGCAGCTTAGGGGTCGGGACAGGGGGGACAGATACGCAGTATTTT	CASSLGVGTGGTDTQYF
NA	TRBV5-1	NA	TRBJ1-5	TGCGCCAGCAGCTTGGCGGGGGATCAGCCCCAGCATTTT	CASSLAGDQPQHF
TRBD2	TRBV7-8	NA	TRBJ2-1	TGTGCCAGCAGCCCAACTAGCGGGAGAGGCGGGGAGTTCTTC	CASSPTSGRGGEFF
TRBD1	TRBV27	NA	TRBJ1-5	TGTGCCAGCAGTCCCAGACAGGGGGTAGAGGACAATCAGCCCCAGCATTTT	CASSPRQGVEDNQPQHF
TRBD1	TRBV18	NA	TRBJ1-1	TGTGCCAGCTCACCACCGGGGACAGGGGGCTTGAACACTGAAGCTTTCTTT	CASSPPGTGGLNTEAFF
TRBD1	TRBV6-5	NA	TRBJ2-5	TGTGCCAGCAGCCTGGGGACAGGGAGACAAGAGACCCAGTACTTC	CASSLGTGRQETQYF
TRBD1	TRBV5-4	NA	TRBJ1-1	TGTGCCAGCAGCTTGGCAGGGGTCAGGGGGACTGAAGCTTTCTTT	CASSLAGVRGTEAFF
NA	TRBV5-4	NA	TRBJ2-2	TGTGCCAGCAGCTTTAAGGGGCCCAACACCGGGGAGCTGTTTTTT	CASSFKGPNTGELFF
NA	TRBV7-9	NA	TRBJ2-2	TGTGCCAGCAGCCAGATGGGGGGATGGCCGGCTCCGGGAGAGCTGTTTTTT	CASSQMGGWPAPGELFF
TRBD1	TRBV5-6	NA	TRBJ1-5	TGTGCCAGCAGGTCGGCCGGGACAGTGAATCAGCCCCAGCATTTT	CASRSAGTVNQPQHF
NA	TRBV4-1	NA	TRBJ1-2	TGCGCCAGCAGAAAACCAGGGGTGGGCTATGGCTACACCTTC	CASRKPGVGYGYTF
NA	TRBV18	NA	TRBJ2-5	TGTGCCAGCTCAGGCACAGGGATGGGGGAGACCCAGTACTTC	CASSGTGMGETQYF
NA	TRBV6-1	NA	TRBJ1-3	TGTGCCAGCAGTGAAGCGCTATACGGGGTCAGCTCTGGAAACACCATATATTTT	CASSEALYGVSSGNTIYF
NA	TRBV3-1/TRBV3-2	NA	TRBJ2-3	TGTGCCAGCAGCCACGCGGACAGAACTTTCACAGATACGCAGTATTTT	CASSHADRTFTDTQYF
NA	TRBV5-1	NA	TRBJ1-1	TGCGCCAGCAGCTTAAAACCCCCGTTTAGTCAGTCGGAGGAAGCTTTCTTT	CASSLKPPFSQSEEAFF